These 26 T cell receptor beta chains were all obtained from the same sample, sequenced in a study of blood T cells in healthy people across ages. A J-beta primer mix and a sample-barcoded 5' primer were used in a second PCR of about 6 to 12 cycles. One entry per CDR3 protein results from TCRdb running MiXCR on the 5' RACE reads. Found here are about 1.6 million distinct CDR3 sequences, almost 35% of them singletons; the top ten hold roughly 10%. Sequenced input: blood. The receptor set was obtained from a woman under 40 in good health.

The chain links TRBV28 to TRBJ2-7; 16 bases line up with TRBD2. There are 17 residues in the CDR3. Germline CDR1 and CDR2: MDHEN and SYDVKM. J was trimmed by 1 base and V by 2 bases; bases with no gene match: 2. CDR3 DNA sequence: TGTGCCAGCAGTTTACCGGGACTAGCGGGAGGGTCCTACGAGCAGTACTTC. It yields the protein CASSLPGLAGGSYEQYF.

Concerning this clonotype itself: A read error may account for a junction end that differs from germline. In nucleotides, the CDR3 is TGTGCCAGCAACTTAGCTGAACGACGGGATTATTACGAGCAGTACTTC. Translated, it gives CASNLAERRDYYEQYF. The J gene is TRBJ2-7, the V gene TRBV7-9; D perhaps matches TRBD2 (5 bases). This CDR3 spans 16 amino acids. The germline V gene encodes CDR1 SEHNR and CDR2 FQNEAQ (reference sequence).

This clonotype was counted only a few times. J is TRBJ2-1 and V is TRBV20-1; the match to TRBD1 covers 8 bases. Trimming at V came to 5 bases and at J to 6 bases, leaving 9 bases not matched to a gene. Germline assignment: CDR1 DFQATT and CDR2 SNEGSKA (reference sequence). The CDR3 has 14 amino acids. This CDR3 is CSAPLGQASNEQFF. Written as DNA, the CDR3 is TGCAGTGCTCCTCTGGGACAGGCCTCCAATGAGCAGTTCTTC.

V is TRBV15 and J is TRBJ2-3, with a tentative D call TRBD1 (6 bases). CDR3 length equals 16 residues. V shed 0 bases and J shed 2 bases, with 12 bases lying between them. Germline CDR1 is LNHNV and CDR2 is YYDKDF (reference sequence). CDR3 sequence: CATSREQGWHTDTQYF. CDR3 DNA: TGTGCCACCAGCAGAGAGCAGGGGTGGCACACAGATACGCAGTATTTT.

The chain is built from TRBV7-9 and TRBJ1-1, with D maybe TRBD1 (5 bases). The germline gives CDR1 SEHNR, CDR2 FQNEAQ (reference sequence). CDR3 size: 18 residues. V was clipped by 5 bases and J by 3 bases, with 25 bases between them. This CDR3 reads CASSRGRGRGHPDTEAFF. Written as DNA, the CDR3 is TGTGCCAGCAGCCGAGGGCGTGGCAGAGGACACCCCGACACTGAAGCTTTCTTT.

CDR3 DNA: TGTGCCAGCAGCCCAAGATTGGGGGAAGCAGATACGCAGTATTTT. This sequence encodes CASSPRLGEADTQYF. The chain recombines TRBV9 with TRBJ2-3; D might be TRBD1 or TRBD2, each matching 5 bases. Germline values: CDR1 SGDLS, CDR2 YYNGEE. V was pared by 4 bases and J by 4 bases, with 16 bases between. The CDR3 has 15 residues.

This clonotype showed up just a few times. The chain is built from TRBV4-1 and TRBJ1-6; 9 bases align to TRBD1. V lost 3 bases to trimming and J lost 7 bases; unmatched junction nucleotides: 4. This CDR3 comprises 15 residues. CDR1 MGHRA and CDR2 YSYEKL come from the germline V gene. The DNA for the CDR3 is TGCGCCAGCAGCCAGCCCGACAGGGGGAATTCACCCCTCCACTTT. It translates to CASSQPDRGNSPLHF.

This clonotype was seen many times. The chain employs TRBV29-1 and TRBJ2-7, with 7 bases matching TRBD1. The DNA end is more similar to TRBJ2-5, so the J call may be wrong. The length of the CDR3 is 12 residues. Germline CDR1 SQVTM, CDR2 ANQGSEA. CDR3 protein: CSPTTGLKTQYF. The CDR3 DNA follows: TGCAGCCCTACGACAGGGTTGAAGACCCAGTACTTC.

This clonotype has at least ten counts. This chain joins TRBV29-1 and TRBJ2-6, with D perhaps assigned TRBD1 or TRBD2 (5 bases each). The V end lost 5 bases, the J end lost 4 bases, and 24 bases lay between the germline ends. CDR3 length: 18 amino acids. Germline V CDR1 and CDR2: SQVTM, ANQGSEA. The CDR3 is CSVLPDRISPGGANVLTF. In DNA, the CDR3 is TGCAGCGTTCTCCCCGACAGAATCTCGCCGGGAGGGGCCAACGTCCTGACTTTC.

The rearrangement uses TRBV20-1 and TRBJ1-2; D may be TRBD1 (5 bases). Trimming took off 1 base at V and 4 bases at J, with 13 bases between the two ends. There are 14 residues in the CDR3. Germline V lookup: CDR1 DFQATT, CDR2 SNEGSKA (reference sequence). Here the CDR3 reads CSARARQSPYGYTF. The DNA for the CDR3 is TGCAGTGCTAGAGCGAGACAGAGCCCCTATGGCTACACCTTC.

This clonotype was picked up a small number of times. The gene calls are TRBV27 and TRBJ1-2; a possible D gene is TRBD1 (5 bases). The CDR3 loop spans 14 amino acids. The V gene lost 5 bases and the J gene lost 7 bases, with 17 bases spanning the gap. The V gene's germline CDR1 is MNHEY and CDR2 SMNVEV (reference sequence). This chain's CDR3 is CASSLSRDGRGYTF. The CDR3 nucleotides read TGTGCCAGCAGTCTCTCCAGGGACGGACGTGGCTACACCTTC.

The chain joins TRBV20-1 to TRBJ2-3, with D possibly being TRBD2 (7 bases). The CDR3 extends over 14 amino acids. Germline values: CDR1 DFQATT, CDR2 SNEGSKA (reference sequence). Trimming cost V 3 bases and J 4 bases, with 14 bases left between them. CDR3 sequence: CSARGGPSADTQYF. For the CDR3, the DNA is TGCAGTGCTAGGGGGGGGCCTAGCGCAGATACGCAGTATTTT.

The V call is TRBV6-1, the J call TRBJ1-1; no reliable D call. The CDR3 has 18 residues. The V gene's germline CDR1 is MNHNS and CDR2 SASEGT. The germline V and J ends were trimmed by 5 bases and 0 bases, with 22 bases remaining between them. The CDR3: CASSRSMRWATLNTEAFF. The CDR3 DNA reads as TGTGCCAGCAGTAGGTCCATGCGTTGGGCTACACTGAACACTGAAGCTTTCTTT.

This clonotype was counted a few times. V is TRBV6-1 and J is TRBJ2-3, with 8 bases fitting TRBD2. Germline V gives CDR1 MNHNS, CDR2 SASEGT. V lost 4 bases, J lost 1 base, and 19 bases stayed unmatched. The CDR3 is 20 amino acids. The CDR3 spells CASSGQLIVLAGGRTDTQYF. The CDR3 nucleotides are TGTGCCAGCAGTGGCCAATTAATTGTGTTGGCGGGGGGCCGCACAGATACGCAGTATTTT.

The V and J genes are TRBV27 and TRBJ2-6; D gene unclear. The ends were cut back, 3 bases at V and 2 bases at J, with 11 bases in the middle. This CDR3 has 16 amino acids. Germline assignment: CDR1 MNHEY and CDR2 SMNVEV (reference sequence). In DNA, the CDR3 is TGTGCCAGCAGTTTGGTCCCCACTACTGGGGCCAACGTCCTGACTTTC. As protein: CASSLVPTTGANVLTF.

This clonotype has a count of ten or more. This chain links TRBV29-1 with TRBJ2-1; D is uncertain. Germline CDR1 is SQVTM and CDR2 is ANQGSEA. CDR3 size: 10 residues. Trimming cost V 5 bases and J 7 bases, with 6 bases left between them. CDR3 sequence: CSVRLNEQFF. In DNA, the CDR3 is TGCAGCGTTAGATTGAATGAGCAGTTCTTC.

Comment on this clonotype: With a much larger clone just one base away, this may be a read error. The V gene is TRBV4-1, the J gene TRBJ2-1, with a tentative D call TRBD1 (5 bases). CDR1 is MGHRA, CDR2 YSYEKL, per germline. The length of the CDR3 is 13 residues. CDR3 protein: CASSHPRVNKQFF. The CDR3 nucleotides read TGCGCCAGCAGCCACCCCAGGGTCAATAAGCAGTTCTTC.

This clonotype was detected ten times or more. The gene calls are TRBV20-1 and TRBJ1-6; TRBD1 is a possible D gene (5 bases). The germline gives CDR1 DFQATT, CDR2 SNEGSKA (reference sequence). V was cut by 3 bases and J by 9 bases, with 15 bases left in between. This CDR3 contains 14 residues. CDR3 region: CSARGSSQGSPLHF. The CDR3 nucleotides read TGCAGTGCTAGGGGGTCCTCCCAGGGTTCACCCCTCCACTTT.

The chain has TRBV3-1 and TRBJ1-2; a possible D gene is TRBD1 (6 bases). Germline CDR1 is LGHDT and CDR2 is YNNKEL (reference sequence). V was shortened by 2 bases and J by 8 bases, with 9 bases between the two germline ends. CDR3 size: 12 residues. Here the CDR3 DNA reads TGTGCCAGCAGCCAACTACAGGGCGGCTACACCTTC. This codes for CASSQLQGGYTF. Filled out from reference TRBV3-1 and TRBJ1-2, the complete variable domain reads DTAVSQTPKYLVTQMGNDKSIKCEQNLGHDTMYWYKQDSKKFLKIMFSYNNKELIINETVPNRFSPKSPDKAHLNLHINSLELGDSAVYFCASSQLQGGYTFGSGTRLTVV.

The chain links TRBV5-6 to TRBJ2-5; 11 bases are shared with TRBD2. CDR1 is SGHDT and CDR2 is YYEEEE in the germline V gene. V gave up 2 bases and J gave up 5 bases; unmatched junction bases: 8. The CDR3 has 16 residues. The CDR3, as DNA: TGTGCCAGCAGCTTCACGACTAGCGGGAATAAGGAGACCCAGTACTTC. This gives the protein CASSFTTSGNKETQYF.

This clonotype was seen a handful of times. J is TRBJ2-3 and V is TRBV3-1, with TRBD2 identical over 12 bases. The CDR3 sequence is 16 residues long. Germline assignment: CDR1 LGHDT and CDR2 YNNKEL (reference sequence). With V trimmed by 5 bases and J by 5 bases, 8 bases remained unmatched. Written as DNA, the CDR3 is TGTGCCAGCAGCTCCACTAGCGGGGGGAAGGGAGATACGCAGTATTTT. It specifies CASSSTSGGKGDTQYF.

This clonotype was recorded at least ten times. The chain combines TRBV12-3 or TRBV12-4 with TRBJ1-1, with TRBD1 as a possible D gene (5 bases). The CDR3 loop spans 11 amino acids. V lost 1 base and J lost 11, with 8 bases in between. The CDR3 bases are TGTGCCAGCAGTTTAGGGGGGACCGCTTTCTTT. The encoded protein is CASSLGGTAFF.

This sequence joins TRBV30 and TRBJ2-2; the match to TRBD2 covers 9 bases. J was trimmed by 6 bases and V by 0 bases; bases with no gene match: 2. The germline V gene has CDR1 GTSNPN and CDR2 SVGIG (reference sequence). This CDR3 has 14 residues. CDR3 amino acids: CAWSVIAGAGELFF. DNA for the CDR3: TGTGCCTGGAGTGTAATAGCGGGAGCCGGGGAGCTGTTTTTT.

The chain uses TRBV20-1 and TRBJ2-1; 10 positions match TRBD2. Looked up from germline, CDR1 is DFQATT and CDR2 is SNEGSKA (reference sequence). V was clipped by 5 bases and J by 9 bases; unmatched bases: 16. The CDR3 spans 16 residues. CDR3 in DNA: TGCAGTGCTGACGGTGGGGGTAGCGGGAGGACAAGTGAGCAGTTCTTC. Amino acids: CSADGGGSGRTSEQFF.

In this sample, this clonotype turned up many times. A much more abundant neighbour one base away suggests this may be a read error. The chain uses TRBV4-1 and TRBJ1-2; TRBD1 agrees at 7 bases. Trimming cost V 0 bases and J 4 bases; bases outside gene matches: 11. Per germline, CDR1 MGHRA and CDR2 YSYEKL. There are 17 residues in the CDR3. In DNA, the CDR3 is TGCGCCAGCAGCCAAGATCACAGGGGATTTATCGGCTATGGCTACACCTTC. This encodes CASSQDHRGFIGYGYTF.

V usage is TRBV29-1 and J usage is TRBJ1-2; D remains ambiguous. V lost 7 bases and J 4 bases, leaving 13 bases between the germline ends. Germline values: CDR1 SQVTM, CDR2 ANQGSEA. This CDR3 comprises 12 residues. The CDR3 protein is CSARPQTYGYTF. As DNA, the CDR3 is TGCAGCGCAAGACCGCAAACCTATGGCTACACCTTC.